This T cell receptor beta chain was obtained from a study of cytomegalovirus exposure and HLA in healthy donors. As for this clone: Its cognate antigen is unknown.

The CDR3 extends over 14 amino acids. Per the germline V gene, CDR1 is MNHNY and CDR2 is SVGAGI (reference sequence). V was trimmed by 4 bases and J by 1 base, leaving 11 bases between them. Study-wide findings and caveats: Certain sequence variants were highly shared and formed a cluster, and this cluster was likely a sequencing artifact. Among immune exposure information, only CMV serostatus was available. TCR beta V segments were, for the most part, productive about 87% or about 30% of the time in an earlier analysis. Later, an analysis found that common viral pathogens appeared to be linked with several of the most significant clusters.

It was with 60 Vbeta and 13 Jbeta primers that the PCR ran. Method: immunoSEQ multiplex PCR; TCRdb's copy keeps in-frame clones and lacks some. Among about 200,000 clones listed, approximately 78% were seen once. The genes are TRBV6-6 and TRBJ2-7; D is undetermined. Sequenced material: PBMCs. This TCR came from a woman aged 45-65 years in good health and CMV-seropositive. Written as DNA, the CDR3 is TGTGCCAGCAGTTTCCTCCCTTTATCCTACGAGCAGTACTTC. Its protein is CASSFLPLSYEQYF.